This T cell receptor beta chain was recorded in a study of shared clonotypes between healthy human individuals. Study summary: Donors were a couple of women and a few men aged 18 to 49. Whole-study results and caveats: Generally, naive subsets came out with larger estimated richness than memory subsets.

Comment on this clone: Its antigen is unidentified.

The study ran the assay at deep level. Method: immunoSEQ multiplex PCR; TCRdb's copy keeps in-frame clones and lacks some. The sample lists more than 850,000 clones; about 84% were seen once. The sequence was obtained from a man between 18 and 35 years old in good health. Some clones in this sample may be carry-over from other donors' samples. Input material: memory CD4+ T cells from PBMCs. Noted subset: CD45RA-negative fraction.

CDR3 in amino acids: CASSFFTGTGELFF. CDR3 DNA sequence: TGCGCCAGCAGCTTCTTCACCGGCACCGGGGAGCTGTTTTTT. The rearrangement links TRBV5-1 to TRBJ2-2; D is undetermined. Germline-derived CDR1 and CDR2 are SGHRS and YFSETQ. V lost 2 bases, J lost 4 bases, and 9 bases lay in between. The CDR3 has 14 amino acids.